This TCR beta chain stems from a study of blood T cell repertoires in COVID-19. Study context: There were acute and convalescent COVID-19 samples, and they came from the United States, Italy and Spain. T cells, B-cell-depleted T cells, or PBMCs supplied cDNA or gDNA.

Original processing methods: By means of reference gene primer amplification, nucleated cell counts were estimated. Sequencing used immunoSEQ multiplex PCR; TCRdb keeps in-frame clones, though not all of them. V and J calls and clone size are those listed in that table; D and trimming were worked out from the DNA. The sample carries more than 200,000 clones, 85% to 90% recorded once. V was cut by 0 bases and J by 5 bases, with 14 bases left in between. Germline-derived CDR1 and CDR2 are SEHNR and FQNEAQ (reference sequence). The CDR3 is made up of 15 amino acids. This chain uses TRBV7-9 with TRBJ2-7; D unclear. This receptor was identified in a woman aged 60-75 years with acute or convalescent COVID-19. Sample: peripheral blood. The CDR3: CASSLASRNHDEQYF. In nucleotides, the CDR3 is TGTGCCAGCAGCTTAGCGAGTCGTAATCACGACGAGCAGTACTTC.